The source of this T cell receptor (beta chain) is a study of beta chain features in type 1 diabetes. The CDR3 contains 13 residues. Between the trimmed V and J ends, which lost 6 bases and 4 bases, there was a span of 12 bases. Germline loops: CDR1 MNHEY, CDR2 SVGAGI. Study conclusions and caveats: There was a moderate but significant shortening of TCRB CDR3s in all four CD4+ subsets of Type 1 diabetes patients. Insertions at VDJ junctions were less frequent in type 1 diabetes patients. These patients also deleted more nucleotides at the same junctions. For patients and controls alike, PCR might favor shorter templates to the same degree.

About this clone itself: The antigen is undetermined.

As every portion of the isolated RNA was reverse transcribed, the sequencing read expressed TCRB transcripts. The repertoire was sequenced with immunoSEQ multiplex PCR; TCRdb's copy has only in-frame clones and lacks some. Of around 600,000 clones in the sample, approximately 13% were seen once. The TCR sequence derives from a man under 40 with type 1 diabetes. The J gene is TRBJ1-2, the V gene TRBV6-5; the D gene is possibly TRBD1 (5 bases). The specimen sequenced was naive CD4+ T cells from blood. The CDR3 region is CASSSTGSYGYTF. The CDR3, as DNA: TGTGCCAGCAGCTCCACAGGTTCCTATGGCTACACCTTC.